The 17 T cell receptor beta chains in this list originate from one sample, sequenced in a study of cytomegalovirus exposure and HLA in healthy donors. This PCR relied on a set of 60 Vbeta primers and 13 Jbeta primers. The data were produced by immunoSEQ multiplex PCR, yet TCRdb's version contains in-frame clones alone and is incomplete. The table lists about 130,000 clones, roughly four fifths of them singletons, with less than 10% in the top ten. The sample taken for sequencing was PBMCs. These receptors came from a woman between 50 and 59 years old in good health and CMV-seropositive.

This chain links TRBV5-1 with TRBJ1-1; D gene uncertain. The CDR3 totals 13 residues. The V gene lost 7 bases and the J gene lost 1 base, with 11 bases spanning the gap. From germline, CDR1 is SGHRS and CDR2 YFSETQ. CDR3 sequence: CASRPNTNTEAFF. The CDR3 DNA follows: TGCGCCAGCCGTCCGAACACGAACACTGAAGCTTTCTTT.

CDR3 in amino acids: CASSVGDLAGPYSRTGELFF. Written as DNA, the CDR3 is TGTGCCAGCAGCGTAGGGGACCTAGCGGGCCCTTATTCCCGCACCGGGGAGCTGTTTTTT. V usage is TRBV9 and J usage is TRBJ2-2; 8 bases line up with TRBD2. CDR1 and CDR2 from the germline V gene are SGDLS and YYNGEE. This CDR3 spans 20 amino acids. V dropped 0 bases and J dropped 4; count of bases not matched to a gene: 17.

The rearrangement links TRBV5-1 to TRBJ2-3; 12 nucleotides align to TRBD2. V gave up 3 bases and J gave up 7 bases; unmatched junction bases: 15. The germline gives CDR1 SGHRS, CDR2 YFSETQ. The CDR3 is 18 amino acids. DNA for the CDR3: TGCGCCAGCAGCTCACGTACCTCTAGCGGGAGGGCGGTCTATACGCAGTATTTT. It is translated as CASSSRTSSGRAVYTQYF.

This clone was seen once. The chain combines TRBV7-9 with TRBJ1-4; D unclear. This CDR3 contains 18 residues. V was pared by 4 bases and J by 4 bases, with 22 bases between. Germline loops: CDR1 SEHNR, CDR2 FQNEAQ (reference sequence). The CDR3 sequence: CASSSPSTSGILNEKLFF. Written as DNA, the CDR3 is TGTGCCAGCAGCTCCCCCAGCACTTCCGGGATCCTTAATGAAAAACTGTTTTTT.

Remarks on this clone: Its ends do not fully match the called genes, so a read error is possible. In DNA, the CDR3 is TGTGCCAGCAGCTTAGACGGGGTCCCAACCCAACTATTC. It is translated as CASSLDGVPTQLF. The chain is built from TRBV7-9 and TRBJ2-4, with D maybe TRBD2 (5 bases). There are 13 residues in the CDR3. Germline V gene data show CDR1 as SEHNR and CDR2 as FQNEAQ (reference sequence).

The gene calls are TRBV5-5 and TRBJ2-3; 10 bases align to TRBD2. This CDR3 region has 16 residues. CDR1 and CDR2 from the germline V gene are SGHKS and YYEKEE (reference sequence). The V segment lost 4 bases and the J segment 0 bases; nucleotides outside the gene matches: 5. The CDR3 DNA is TGTGCCAGCAGCGTAGCGGGGGGCACTAGCACAGATACGCAGTATTTT. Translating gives CASSVAGGTSTDTQYF.

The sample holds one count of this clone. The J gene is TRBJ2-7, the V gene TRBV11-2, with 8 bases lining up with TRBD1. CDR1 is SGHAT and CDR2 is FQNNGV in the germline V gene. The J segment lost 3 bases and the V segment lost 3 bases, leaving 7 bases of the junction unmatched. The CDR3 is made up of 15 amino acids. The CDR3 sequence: CASSFSGQGFYEQYF. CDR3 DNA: TGTGCCAGCAGCTTTAGTGGACAGGGATTCTACGAGCAGTACTTC.

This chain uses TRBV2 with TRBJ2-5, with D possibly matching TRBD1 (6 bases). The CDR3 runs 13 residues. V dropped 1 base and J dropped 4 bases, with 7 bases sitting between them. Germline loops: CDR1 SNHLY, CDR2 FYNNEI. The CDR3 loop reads CASSEGRGETQYF. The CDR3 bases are TGTGCCAGCAGTGAAGGCAGGGGAGAGACCCAGTACTTC. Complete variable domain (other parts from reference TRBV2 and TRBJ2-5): EPEVTQTPSHQVTQMGQEVILRCVPISNHLYFYWYRQILGQKVEFLVSFYNNEISEKSEIFDDQFSVERPDGSNFTLKIRSTKLEDSAMYFCASSEGRGETQYFGPGTRLLVL.

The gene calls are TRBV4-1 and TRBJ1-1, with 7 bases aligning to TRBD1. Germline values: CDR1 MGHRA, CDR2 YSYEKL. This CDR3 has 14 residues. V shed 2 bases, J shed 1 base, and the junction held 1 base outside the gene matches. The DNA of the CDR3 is TGCGCCAGCAGCCAACGGGACAGGAACACTGAAGCTTTCTTT. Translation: CASSQRDRNTEAFF.

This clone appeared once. CDR3 sequence (DNA): TGTGCCAGCAGCTTGGACAGGTTGGGGGAGACCCAGTACTTC. Amino acid sequence: CASSLDRLGETQYF. J is TRBJ2-5 and V is TRBV7-9; TRBD1 matches 7 bases. Trimming at V came to 3 bases and at J to 5 bases, leaving 6 bases not matched to a gene. Germline lookup yields CDR1 SEHNR and CDR2 FQNEAQ (reference sequence). The CDR3 runs to 14 residues. Full variable domain (rest looked up from reference TRBV7-9 and TRBJ2-5): DTGVSQNPRHKITKRGQNVTFRCDPISEHNRLYWYRQTLGQGPEFLTYFQNEAQLEKSRLLSDRFSAERPKGSFSTLEIQRTEQGDSAMYLCASSLDRLGETQYFGPGTRLLVL.

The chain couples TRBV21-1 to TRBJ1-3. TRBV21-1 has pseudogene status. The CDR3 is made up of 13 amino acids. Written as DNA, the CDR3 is TGTGCCAGCGTGAGGCTGTATGGAAACACCATATATTTT. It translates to CASVRLYGNTIYF.

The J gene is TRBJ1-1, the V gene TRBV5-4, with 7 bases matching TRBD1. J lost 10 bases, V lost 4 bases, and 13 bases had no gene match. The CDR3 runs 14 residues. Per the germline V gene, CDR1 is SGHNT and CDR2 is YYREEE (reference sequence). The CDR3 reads CASSQSRDSFRAFF. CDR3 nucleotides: TGTGCCAGCAGCCAGTCCCGGGACAGTTTTAGAGCTTTCTTT.

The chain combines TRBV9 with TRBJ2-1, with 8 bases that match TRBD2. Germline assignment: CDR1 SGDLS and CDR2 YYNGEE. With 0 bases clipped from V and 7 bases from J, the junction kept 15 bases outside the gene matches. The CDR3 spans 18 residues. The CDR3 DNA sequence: TGTGCCAGCAGCGTAGGGGCGGGAGGCCCTCCGGTGGGAAATGAGCAGTTCTTC. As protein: CASSVGAGGPPVGNEQFF.

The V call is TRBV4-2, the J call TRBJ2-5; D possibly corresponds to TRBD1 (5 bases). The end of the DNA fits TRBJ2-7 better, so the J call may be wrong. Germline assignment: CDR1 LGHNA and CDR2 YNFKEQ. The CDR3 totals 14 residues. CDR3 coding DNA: TGTGCCAGCAGCCAAGTTGACAGTGAGTACGAGCAGTACTTC. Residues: CASSQVDSEYEQYF.

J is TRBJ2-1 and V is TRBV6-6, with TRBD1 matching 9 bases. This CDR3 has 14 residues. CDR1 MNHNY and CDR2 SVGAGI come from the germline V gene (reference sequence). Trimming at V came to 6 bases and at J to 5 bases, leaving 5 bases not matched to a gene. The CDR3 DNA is TGTGCCAGCAGAGGGACAGGGACGGACAATGAGCAGTTCTTC. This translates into CASRGTGTDNEQFF.

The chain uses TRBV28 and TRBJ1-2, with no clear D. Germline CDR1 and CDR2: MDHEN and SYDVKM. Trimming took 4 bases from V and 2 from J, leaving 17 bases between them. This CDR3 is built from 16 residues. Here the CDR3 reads CASSSPPSYINYGYTF. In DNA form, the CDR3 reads TGTGCCAGCAGTTCCCCCCCCTCTTATATAAACTATGGCTACACCTTC.

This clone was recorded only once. The CDR3 region has the DNA TGTGCCAGTAGGAGCGGGCACACCGGGGAGCTGTTTTTT. It translates to CASRSGHTGELFF. The chain links TRBV19 to TRBJ2-2, with D possibly matching TRBD2 (6 bases). Trimming pared 6 bases from V and 3 bases from J, leaving 8 bases between. The CDR3 length is 13 residues. From germline, CDR1 is LNHDA and CDR2 SQIVND (reference sequence).